The 32 T cell receptor beta chains given below trace back to one sample, sequenced in a study of T cell responses to AZD1222 COVID-19 vaccine. Sequenced by immunoSEQ multiplex PCR; TCRdb stores in-frame clones only, minus some. The sample consists of around 270,000 clones, approximately 94% of them appearing once. The source was peripheral blood, collected 28 days after the second AZD1222 dose. These receptors were obtained from an adult who received the AZD1222 COVID-19 vaccine.

This clone was counted only a few times. CDR3 in amino acids: CASSQDIAQYTEAFF. In DNA, the CDR3 is TGCGCCAGCAGCCAAGATATAGCACAGTACACTGAAGCTTTCTTT. The chain is built from TRBV4-3 and TRBJ1-1; D gene unclear. The germline V gene has CDR1 LGHNA and CDR2 YSLEER. The ends were cut back, 0 bases at V and 3 bases at J, with 11 bases in the middle. CDR3 length: 15 amino acids.

CDR3 loop: CASSLGSGTNEKLFF. The CDR3 DNA is TGTGCCAGCAGCTTAGGGTCTGGGACTAATGAAAAACTGTTTTTT. The rearrangement uses TRBV7-9 and TRBJ1-4; D remains unclear. Trimming left V 1 base short and J 2 bases short, with 8 bases between. Germline values: CDR1 SEHNR, CDR2 FQNEAQ (reference sequence). This CDR3 comprises 15 residues.

The V call is TRBV7-2, the J call TRBJ2-3, with 12 positions matching TRBD1. Trimming cost V 5 bases and J 6 bases; bases outside gene matches: 6. Germline CDR1 and CDR2: SGHTA and FQGNSA. This CDR3 spans 15 amino acids. The CDR3 region has the DNA TGTGCCAGCAGCCCCGGGACAGGGGGCGCGGATACGCAGTATTTT. Protein: CASSPGTGGADTQYF.

The chain carries TRBV5-5 and TRBJ1-4; D possibly corresponds to TRBD1 (5 bases). The CDR3 has 15 amino acids. The germline V gene has CDR1 SGHKS and CDR2 YYEKEE (reference sequence). The V gene lost 5 bases and the J gene lost 0 bases, with 11 bases spanning the gap. Written as DNA, the CDR3 is TGTGCCAGCAGTCGGGGAGGGGCAACTAATGAAAAACTGTTTTTT. It is translated as CASSRGGATNEKLFF.

This chain connects TRBV3-1 (or the pseudogene TRBV3-2) to TRBJ2-3; 11 bases line up with TRBD1. V lost 4 bases to trimming and J lost 5 bases; unmatched junction nucleotides: 14. Germline CDR1 reads LGHDT; CDR2 reads YNNKEL (reference sequence). CDR3 length equals 18 residues. CDR3 region: CASSRSSGQGAVGDTQYF. The CDR3 DNA sequence: TGTGCCAGCAGCCGATCCTCAGGACAGGGGGCGGTTGGAGATACGCAGTATTTT.

Only one count was recorded for this clone. The chain couples TRBV27 to TRBJ2-7; TRBD1 matches at 8 bases. Germline values: CDR1 MNHEY, CDR2 SMNVEV (reference sequence). The J segment lost 3 bases and the V segment lost 5 bases, leaving 3 bases of the junction unmatched. This CDR3 comprises 13 residues. The CDR3 sequence is CASSHGQGYEQYF. The CDR3 nucleotides are TGTGCCAGCAGTCACGGACAGGGCTACGAGCAGTACTTC.

This chain joins TRBV4-1 and TRBJ2-7; weak D call: TRBD1 (6 bases). This CDR3 region has 15 residues. V shed 0 bases and J shed 2 bases, with 11 bases lying between them. CDR1 is MGHRA and CDR2 is YSYEKL in the germline V gene. CDR3 coding DNA: TGCGCCAGCAGCCAAGACGGCAGGGGCACCTACGAGCAGTACTTC. Translating gives CASSQDGRGTYEQYF.

The chain employs TRBV28 and TRBJ1-2; the D is unclear. Germline V lookup: CDR1 MDHEN, CDR2 SYDVKM. V was trimmed by 1 base and J by 8 bases, leaving 11 bases between them. The CDR3 runs 13 residues. The CDR3, as DNA: TGTGCCAGCAGTTTATACCGGCAGGCGGGCTACACCTTC. The encoded protein is CASSLYRQAGYTF.

This clone was detected once. The gene calls are TRBV6-5 and TRBJ1-1; 9 bases agree with TRBD1. With V trimmed by 6 bases and J by 11 bases, 10 bases remained unmatched. Germline loops: CDR1 MNHEY, CDR2 SVGAGI. The CDR3 has 13 amino acids. CDR3 DNA: TGTGCCAGCAGCTTCTCCCGGGACAGGGTGGCTTTCTTT. Translated, it gives CASSFSRDRVAFF.

This clone has just a few counts. The rearrangement uses TRBV6-5 and TRBJ1-1; no definite D call. The CDR3 contains 12 residues. The ends were cut back, 5 bases at V and 7 bases at J, with 11 bases in the middle. Germline V gene lookup returns CDR1 MNHEY and CDR2 SVGAGI. The CDR3 DNA follows: TGTGCCAGCAGTAGCCTTGGAGGTGAAGCTTTCTTT. This translates into CASSSLGGEAFF.

The chain is built from TRBV27 and TRBJ2-7, with D perhaps assigned TRBD1 or TRBD2 (5 bases each). The germline V gene has CDR1 MNHEY and CDR2 SMNVEV (reference sequence). The CDR3 sequence is 17 residues long. Trimming shortened V by 4 bases and J by 6 bases, and 25 bases separated the two germline ends. The CDR3 loop reads CASSSLGAGGLDGEQYF. DNA for the CDR3: TGTGCCAGCAGTTCCCTCGGGGCAGGTGGCCTAGATGGCGAGCAGTACTTC.

This sequence joins TRBV5-6 and TRBJ2-1; a possible D gene is TRBD2 (5 bases). The V end lost 6 bases, the J end lost 7 bases, and 11 bases lay between the germline ends. The CDR3 contains 12 residues. Germline V gene lookup returns CDR1 SGHDT and CDR2 YYEEEE. The CDR3 region is CASTLSGNEQFF. The CDR3 DNA is TGTGCCAGCACCCTGAGCGGAAATGAGCAGTTCTTC.

The rearrangement joins TRBV24-1 to TRBJ2-2; tentatively, D is TRBD2 (6 bases). From germline, CDR1 is KGHDR and CDR2 SFDVKD. Trimming cost V 12 bases and J 0 bases, with 13 bases left between them. There are 14 residues in the CDR3. The CDR3 reads CAARGGSNTGELFF. CDR3 sequence (DNA): TGTGCCGCGCGAGGAGGGTCGAACACCGGGGAGCTGTTTTTT.

V gene TRBV9 combines with J gene TRBJ1-2; a possible D gene is TRBD1 (5 bases). The CDR3 contains 15 residues. Germline loops: CDR1 SGDLS, CDR2 YYNGEE. Trimming shortened V by 0 bases and J by 4 bases, and 13 bases separated the two germline ends. The CDR3 spells CASSVDLGGIYGYTF. Written as DNA, the CDR3 is TGTGCCAGCAGCGTAGATTTGGGGGGGATCTATGGCTACACCTTC.

The chain joins TRBV27 to TRBJ2-5; possibly TRBD1 for D (6 bases). Trimming pared 5 bases from V and 5 bases from J, leaving 15 bases between. CDR1 is MNHEY, CDR2 SMNVEV, per germline (reference sequence). CDR3 length: 14 amino acids. Here the CDR3 reads CASSPTGPQETQYF. DNA of the CDR3: TGTGCCAGCAGTCCGACAGGTCCCCAGGAGACCCAGTACTTC.

This sequence joins TRBV20-1 and TRBJ1-1, with D hard to call. The CDR3 extends over 11 amino acids. Germline-derived CDR1 and CDR2 are DFQATT and SNEGSKA (reference sequence). Deletions cut 6 bases from V and 11 bases from J, with 16 bases between. CDR3 in DNA: TGCAGTGCGTTGGGTGCCACTGGGGCTTTCTTT. Its translation is CSALGATGAFF.

The chain carries TRBV4-2 and TRBJ2-1; possible D gene TRBD2, 6 bases. Germline-derived CDR1 and CDR2 are LGHNA and YNFKEQ. Between the trimmed V and J ends, which lost 4 bases and 0 bases, there was a span of 13 bases. The CDR3 totals 16 residues. The CDR3 DNA sequence: TGTGCCAGCAGCCGGCTATCGGGACTCTCCTACAATGAGCAGTTCTTC. Protein product: CASSRLSGLSYNEQFF.

V is TRBV29-1 and J is TRBJ1-2; D is uncertain. Per germline, CDR1 SQVTM and CDR2 ANQGSEA. The CDR3 runs to 13 residues. With 5 bases removed from V and 7 bases from J, the gap between germline ends came to 17 bases. CDR3 in DNA: TGCAGCGTTCGCGAGGACGAAGCCGGTGGCTACACCTTC. It is translated as CSVREDEAGGYTF.

The rearrangement joins TRBV9 to TRBJ2-2, with TRBD1 as a possible D gene (5 bases). CDR1 is SGDLS and CDR2 is YYNGEE in the germline V gene. The CDR3 contains 12 residues. With 4 bases removed from V and 5 bases from J, the gap between germline ends came to 6 bases. The CDR3 here is CASSPGTGELFF. CDR3 nucleotide sequence: TGTGCCAGCAGCCCAGGGACCGGGGAGCTGTTTTTT.

The rearrangement links TRBV3-1 (or the pseudogene TRBV3-2) to TRBJ1-3, with 10 bases aligning to TRBD1. The CDR3 sequence is 14 residues long. Germline values: CDR1 LGHDT, CDR2 YNNKEL (reference sequence). J gave up 4 bases and V 4 bases, and 1 base lay outside the gene matches. The CDR3 here is CASSRDRGGNTIYF. In DNA, the CDR3 is TGTGCCAGCAGCCGGGACAGGGGCGGAAACACCATATATTTT.

V and J are TRBV2 and TRBJ1-2; TRBD1 aligns across 7 bases. There are 15 residues in the CDR3. Germline CDR1 reads SNHLY; CDR2 reads FYNNEI. V gave up 4 bases and J gave up 1 base; unmatched junction bases: 6. This CDR3 reads CASSVGQGGNYGYTF. The DNA of the CDR3 is TGTGCCAGCAGTGTAGGCCAGGGGGGTAACTATGGCTACACCTTC.

The CDR3 is CASSHGVGSSYNEQFF. CDR3 nucleotide sequence: TGCGCCAGCAGCCACGGGGTCGGAAGCTCCTACAATGAGCAGTTCTTC. This rearrangement joins TRBV5-1 to TRBJ2-1, with D possibly being TRBD2 (5 bases). Trimming took 4 bases from V and 0 from J, leaving 14 bases between them. Germline V gives CDR1 SGHRS, CDR2 YFSETQ. The CDR3 sequence is 16 residues long.

The V call is TRBV5-4, the J call TRBJ2-7, with 13 bases lining up with TRBD2. The CDR3 spans 17 residues. Germline CDR1 reads SGHNT; CDR2 reads YYREEE (reference sequence). With 4 bases clipped from V and 6 bases from J, the junction kept 13 bases outside the gene matches. CDR3 sequence (DNA): TGTGCCAGCAGCCCCGGGACTAGCGGGGTATATCTGGGCGAGCAGTACTTC. It is translated as CASSPGTSGVYLGEQYF.

The J gene is TRBJ1-4, the V gene TRBV5-6; D unclear. Between the trimmed V and J ends, which lost 1 base and 0 bases, there was a span of 16 bases. Germline values: CDR1 SGHDT, CDR2 YYEEEE. CDR3 length equals 18 residues. The CDR3 reads CASSLLRETLATNEKLFF. The DNA of the CDR3 is TGTGCCAGCAGCTTGCTCAGAGAAACTCTTGCAACTAATGAAAAACTGTTTTTT. Full variable domain (outside the CDR3, taken from reference TRBV5-6 and TRBJ1-4): DAGVTQSPTHLIKTRGQQVTLRCSPKSGHDTVSWYQQALGQGPQFIFQYYEEEERQRGNFPDRFSGHQFPNYSSELNVNALLLGDSALYLCASSLLRETLATNEKLFFGSGTQLSVL.

The chain carries TRBV28 and TRBJ2-7, with D possibly matching TRBD1 (6 bases). Trimming removed 6 bases from V and 4 bases from J, with 10 bases in between. CDR3 size: 12 residues. Germline V gene sequence: CDR1 MDHEN, CDR2 SYDVKM. The CDR3 DNA is TGTGCCAGCAGATCTACAGGGTACGAGCAGTACTTC. It codes for CASRSTGYEQYF.

V usage is TRBV18 and J usage is TRBJ1-1; D may be TRBD1 (5 bases). Germline CDR1 is KGHSH and CDR2 is LQKENI. This CDR3 is 15 amino acids long. Trimming removed 2 bases from V and 1 base from J, with 11 bases in between. The DNA of the CDR3 is TGTGCCAGCTCACCATTGGGGGGAAGGAACACTGAAGCTTTCTTT. Protein sequence: CASSPLGGRNTEAFF.

The rearrangement joins TRBV6-5 to TRBJ1-5, with D maybe TRBD1 (5 bases). The CDR3 runs 13 residues. Trimming left V 6 bases short and J 4 bases short, with 10 bases between. The germline V gene encodes CDR1 MNHEY and CDR2 SVGAGI. The DNA for the CDR3 is TGTGCCAGCAGACGCGACAGTAATCAGCCCCAGCATTTT. Translation gives CASRRDSNQPQHF.

This chain uses TRBV10-3 with TRBJ2-3; 10 bases are a match to TRBD1. The CDR3 is made up of 17 amino acids. The junction had 10 bases not matched to a gene; V was cut back by 6 bases and J by 1 base. Germline loops: CDR1 ENHRY, CDR2 SYGVKD. CDR3 sequence (DNA): TGTGCCATCAGCCCCCGAATCGGGACAGGGGGCACAGATACGCAGTATTTT. Translated: CAISPRIGTGGTDTQYF.

This rearrangement joins TRBV5-4 to TRBJ2-3, with 14 bases matching TRBD2. CDR3 size: 16 residues. The V and J ends lost 5 bases and 1 base, in that order; junction bases with no gene match: 3. Per the germline V gene, CDR1 is SGHNT and CDR2 is YYREEE (reference sequence). DNA of the CDR3: TGTGCCAGCAGGACGGGACTAGCGGGAGGCACAGATACGCAGTATTTT. Translated: CASRTGLAGGTDTQYF.

V gene TRBV4-1 combines with J gene TRBJ1-3, with D perhaps matching TRBD1 (6 bases). Germline lookup yields CDR1 MGHRA and CDR2 YSYEKL. V was cut by 0 bases and J by 0 bases, with 12 bases left in between. This CDR3 has 17 residues. CDR3 DNA sequence: TGCGCCAGCAGCCAAGAGAACAGGGTAAGCTCTGGAAACACCATATATTTT. It yields the protein CASSQENRVSSGNTIYF.

The chain uses TRBV3-1 (or the pseudogene TRBV3-2) and TRBJ1-2; the match to TRBD1 covers 9 bases. There are 13 residues in the CDR3. The J segment lost 8 bases and the V segment lost 10 bases, leaving 11 bases of the junction unmatched. Germline V gene lookup returns CDR1 LGHDT and CDR2 YNNKEL (reference sequence). The CDR3 nucleotides read TGTGCCACACTCGGACAGGGGCTAGGAGGCTACACCTTC. Translated, it gives CATLGQGLGGYTF.

CDR3 sequence reads: CASSLLNTGELFF. Here the CDR3 DNA reads TGTGCCAGCAGTTTACTGAACACCGGGGAGCTGTTTTTT. The V gene is TRBV28, the J gene TRBJ2-2; D remains ambiguous. Trimming shortened V by 2 bases and J by 1 base, and 2 bases separated the two germline ends. This CDR3 has 13 amino acids. Germline V CDR1 and CDR2: MDHEN, SYDVKM.